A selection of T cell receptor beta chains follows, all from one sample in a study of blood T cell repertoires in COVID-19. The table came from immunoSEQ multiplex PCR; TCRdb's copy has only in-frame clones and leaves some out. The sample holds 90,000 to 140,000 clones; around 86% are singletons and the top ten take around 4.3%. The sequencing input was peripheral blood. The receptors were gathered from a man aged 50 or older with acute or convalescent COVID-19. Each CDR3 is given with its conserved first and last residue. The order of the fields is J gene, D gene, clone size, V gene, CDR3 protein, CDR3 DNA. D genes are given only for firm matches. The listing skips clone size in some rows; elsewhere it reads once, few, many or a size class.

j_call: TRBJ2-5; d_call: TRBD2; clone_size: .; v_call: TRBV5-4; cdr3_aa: CASSLGASGRRETQYF; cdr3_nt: TGTGCCAGCAGCTTGGGGGCTAGCGGGAGAAGAGAGACCCAGTACTTC
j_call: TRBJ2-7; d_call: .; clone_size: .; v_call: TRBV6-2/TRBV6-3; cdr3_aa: CASSVNRVSYEQYF; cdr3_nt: TGTGCCAGCAGCGTCAACAGGGTTTCCTACGAGCAGTACTTC
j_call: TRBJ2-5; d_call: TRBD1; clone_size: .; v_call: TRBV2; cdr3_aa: CASSFTGGARETQYF; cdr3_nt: TGTGCCAGCAGTTTCACAGGGGGCGCACGGGAGACCCAGTACTTC
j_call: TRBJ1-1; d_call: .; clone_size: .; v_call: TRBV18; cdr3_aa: CASSPILGEAFF; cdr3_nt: TGTGCCAGCTCACCCATTCTAGGTGAAGCTTTCTTT
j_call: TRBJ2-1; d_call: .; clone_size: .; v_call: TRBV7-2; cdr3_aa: CASGTGSSYNEQFF; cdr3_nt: TGTGCCAGCGGGACTGGTAGCTCCTACAATGAGCAGTTCTTC
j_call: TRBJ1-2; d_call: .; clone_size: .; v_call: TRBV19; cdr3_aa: CASSTQGSPNYGYTF; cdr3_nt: TGTGCCAGTAGTACACAGGGATCCCCTAACTATGGCTACACCTTC
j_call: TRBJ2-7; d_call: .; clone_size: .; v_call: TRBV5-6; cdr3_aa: CASSLDPSTPYEQYF; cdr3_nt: TGTGCCAGCAGCTTGGATCCCAGTACCCCCTACGAGCAGTACTTC
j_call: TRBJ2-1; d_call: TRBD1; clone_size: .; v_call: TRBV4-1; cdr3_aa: CASSDRGAPYNEQFF; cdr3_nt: TGCGCCAGCAGCGACAGGGGGGCTCCCTACAATGAGCAGTTCTTC
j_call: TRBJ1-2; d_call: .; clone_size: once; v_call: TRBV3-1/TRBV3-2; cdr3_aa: CASSQVGAYYGYTF; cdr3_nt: TGTGCCAGCAGCCAAGTTGGAGCGTACTATGGCTACACCTTC
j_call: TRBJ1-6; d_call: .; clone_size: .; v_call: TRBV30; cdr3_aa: CAWNTGPVSPLHF; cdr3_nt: TGTGCCTGGAATACAGGTCCCGTTTCACCCCTCCACTTT
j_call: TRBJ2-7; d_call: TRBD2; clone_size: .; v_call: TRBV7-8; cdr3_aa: CASSLGGGQVEQYF; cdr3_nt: TGTGCCAGCAGCCTTGGCGGGGGGCAGGTCGAGCAGTACTTC
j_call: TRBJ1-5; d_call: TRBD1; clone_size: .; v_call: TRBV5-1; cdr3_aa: CASSTGQDSSNQPQHF; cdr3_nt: TGCGCCAGCAGCACCGGACAGGACTCCAGCAATCAGCCCCAGCATTTT
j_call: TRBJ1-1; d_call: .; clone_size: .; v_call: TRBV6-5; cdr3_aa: CASRNYQGWTEAFF; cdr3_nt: TGTGCCAGCAGAAACTATCAGGGTTGGACTGAAGCTTTCTTT
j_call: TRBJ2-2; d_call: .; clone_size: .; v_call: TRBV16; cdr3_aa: CASSPQGANGELFF; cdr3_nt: TGTGCCAGCAGCCCCCAAGGGGCAAACGGGGAGCTGTTTTTT
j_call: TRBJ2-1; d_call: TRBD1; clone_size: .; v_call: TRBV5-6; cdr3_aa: CASSLAGGNGNEQFF; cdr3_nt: TGTGCCAGCAGCTTGGCAGGGGGCAACGGCAATGAGCAGTTCTTC
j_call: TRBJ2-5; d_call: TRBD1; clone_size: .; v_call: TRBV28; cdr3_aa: CASSPQTGGDLETQYF; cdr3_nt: TGTGCCAGCAGTCCCCAAACAGGGGGCGACTTGGAGACCCAGTACTTC
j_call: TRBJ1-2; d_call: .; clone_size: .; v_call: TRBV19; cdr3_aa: CASSSSARGYTF; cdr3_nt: TGTGCCAGTAGTTCGTCCGCTAGGGGCTACACCTTC
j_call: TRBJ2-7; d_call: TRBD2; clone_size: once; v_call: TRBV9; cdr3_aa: CASSAGPGLAVTYEQYF; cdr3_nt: TGTGCCAGCAGCGCAGGGCCAGGACTAGCTGTAACCTACGAGCAGTACTTC
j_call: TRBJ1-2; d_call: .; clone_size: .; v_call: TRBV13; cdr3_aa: CASSLGQGDDYGYTF; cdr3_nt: TGTGCCAGCAGCTTAGGACAGGGTGATGACTATGGCTACACCTTC
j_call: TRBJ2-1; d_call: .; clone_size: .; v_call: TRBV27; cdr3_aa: CASSKGLLNEQFF; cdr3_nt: TGTGCCAGCAGTAAGGGACTCCTCAATGAGCAGTTCTTC
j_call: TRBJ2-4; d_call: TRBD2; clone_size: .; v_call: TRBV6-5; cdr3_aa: CASSYASGKLNIQYF; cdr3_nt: TGTGCCAGCAGTTACGCTAGCGGGAAGTTGAACATTCAGTACTTC
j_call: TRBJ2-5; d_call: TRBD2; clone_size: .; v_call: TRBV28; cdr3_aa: CASGGSSETQYF; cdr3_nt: TGTGCCAGCGGCGGGAGTTCGGAGACCCAGTACTTC
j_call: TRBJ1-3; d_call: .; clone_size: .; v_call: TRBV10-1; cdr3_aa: CASMTLSRQVSGNTIYF; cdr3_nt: TGCGCCAGCATGACCCTCAGCCGACAGGTCTCTGGAAACACCATATATTTT
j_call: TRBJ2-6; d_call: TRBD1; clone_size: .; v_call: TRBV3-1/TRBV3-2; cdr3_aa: CASSSDRGPDPVLTF; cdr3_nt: TGTGCCAGCAGCAGCGACAGGGGTCCTGACCCCGTCCTGACTTTC
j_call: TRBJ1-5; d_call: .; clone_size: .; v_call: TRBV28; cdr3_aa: CASSLHPAGLNQPQHF; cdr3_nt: TGTGCCAGCAGTCTCCACCCCGCAGGTTTGAATCAGCCCCAGCATTTT
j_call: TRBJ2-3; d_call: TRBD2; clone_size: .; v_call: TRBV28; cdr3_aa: CASSSLAGPSTDTQYF; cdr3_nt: TGTGCCAGCAGTTCACTAGCGGGCCCTAGCACAGATACGCAGTATTTT
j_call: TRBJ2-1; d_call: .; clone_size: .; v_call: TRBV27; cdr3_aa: CASSPQYYNEQFF; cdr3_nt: TGTGCCAGCAGTCCTCAGTACTACAATGAGCAGTTCTTC
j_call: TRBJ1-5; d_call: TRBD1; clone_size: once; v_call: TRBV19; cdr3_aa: CASSGSTGLPNQPQHF; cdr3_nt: TGTGCCAGTAGTGGGTCGACAGGGCTACCTAATCAGCCCCAGCATTTT
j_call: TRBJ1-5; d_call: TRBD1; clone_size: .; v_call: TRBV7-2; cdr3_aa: CASSFPGQGSNQPQHF; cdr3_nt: TGTGCCAGCAGCTTTCCGGGACAGGGTAGCAATCAGCCCCAGCATTTT
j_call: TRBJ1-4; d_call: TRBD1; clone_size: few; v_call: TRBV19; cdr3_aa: CASSDQYRGEEKLFF; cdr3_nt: TGTGCCAGTAGTGACCAATACAGGGGAGAAGAAAAACTGTTTTTT
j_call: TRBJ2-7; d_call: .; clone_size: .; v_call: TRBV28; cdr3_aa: CASTRGGVWGEQYF; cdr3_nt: TGTGCCAGCACCCGTGGAGGGGTCTGGGGGGAGCAGTACTTC
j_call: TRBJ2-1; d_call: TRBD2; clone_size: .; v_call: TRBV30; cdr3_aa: CAWSRLAETLYNEQFF; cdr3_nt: TGTGCCTGGAGTCGACTAGCGGAAACCCTATACAATGAGCAGTTCTTC
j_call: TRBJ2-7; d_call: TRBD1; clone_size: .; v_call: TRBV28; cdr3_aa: CASRPSLGQGSYEQYF; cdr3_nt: TGTGCCAGCAGACCCTCCCTGGGACAGGGCTCCTACGAGCAGTACTTC
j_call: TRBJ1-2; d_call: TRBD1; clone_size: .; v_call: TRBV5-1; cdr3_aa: CASSLQGQDGYTF; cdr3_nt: TGCGCCAGCAGCTTGCAAGGACAGGATGGCTACACCTTC
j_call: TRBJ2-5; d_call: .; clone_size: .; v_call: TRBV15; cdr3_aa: CATSRDEDSFLETQYF; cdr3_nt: TGTGCCACCAGCAGAGATGAGGACAGTTTTTTAGAGACCCAGTACTTC
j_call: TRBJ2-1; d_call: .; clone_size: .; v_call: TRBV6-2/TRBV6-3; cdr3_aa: CASSYGPNNEQFF; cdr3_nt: TGTGCCAGCAGTTACGGGCCCAACAATGAGCAGTTCTTC
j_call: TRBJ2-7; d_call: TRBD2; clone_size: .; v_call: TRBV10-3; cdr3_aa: CAISDPAGAGGSYEQYF; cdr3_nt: TGTGCCATCAGTGACCCCGCCGGTGCGGGAGGGAGCTACGAGCAGTACTTC
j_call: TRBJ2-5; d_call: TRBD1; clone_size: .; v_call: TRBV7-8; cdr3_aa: CASSINSGTGGQETQYF; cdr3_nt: TGTGCCAGCAGCATAAATTCCGGGACAGGGGGCCAAGAGACCCAGTACTTC